A single sample is the source of the 8 T cell receptor beta chains below, sequenced in a study of CD8 T cells in Susac syndrome (dated by TCRdb to between 2018 and 2021). The method was the immunoSEQ multiplex PCR assay. RNA was extracted using the RNeasy kit, and roughly 0.5 to 1 ug of the RNA was reverse transcribed with random hexamers. Using fastp at Q25 and MiXCR, TCRdb reprocessed the public reads and kept productive beta chains. Duplicate CDR3 protein sequences are folded into a single record with the most common DNA and genes. This sample has around 200,000 distinct CDR3 sequences in its table, and 85% to 95% of those were observed once. 0.07% to 0.095% of the sample is held by the ten biggest clonotypes. Sequencing input: CD4+ T cells from PBMCs. The source is a human donor with multiple sclerosis.

The V and J genes are TRBV29-1 and TRBJ1-5; D remains ambiguous. CDR1 is SQVTM and CDR2 is ANQGSEA in the germline V gene. The CDR3 is 13 amino acids. The V gene lost 5 bases and the J gene lost 0 bases, with 8 bases spanning the gap. The CDR3 spells CSVKTNSNQPQHF. The CDR3 bases are TGCAGCGTTAAGACAAATAGCAATCAGCCCCAGCATTTT.

J is TRBJ2-1 and V is TRBV30; no clear D. Deletions cut 1 base from V and 10 bases from J, with 8 bases between. Germline-derived CDR1 and CDR2 are GTSNPN and SVGIG (reference sequence). CDR3 size: 11 residues. CDR3 sequence (DNA): TGTGCCTGGAGTGAGATGACAGAGCAGTTCTTC. Translated, it gives CAWSEMTEQFF.

The chain employs TRBV29-1 and TRBJ2-7, with a weak D call TRBD1 (5 bases). Trimming left V 6 bases short and J 6 bases short, with 12 bases between. The CDR3 has 11 residues. The germline gives CDR1 SQVTM, CDR2 ANQGSEA. CDR3 nucleotides: TGCAGCGTGTCGTGGACATCCGAGCAGTACTTC. Amino acids: CSVSWTSEQYF.

The J gene is TRBJ2-5, the V gene TRBV3-1, with no clear D. Trimming took off 7 bases at V and 1 base at J, with 4 bases between the two ends. The CDR3 sequence is 11 residues long. The germline V gene has CDR1 LGHDT and CDR2 YNNKEL (reference sequence). CDR3 nucleotide sequence: TGTGCCAGCATGATCCAAGAGACCCAGTACTTC. Its protein is CASMIQETQYF.

The V gene is TRBV29-1, the J gene TRBJ1-1; maybe TRBD1 (5 bases). The CDR3 has 12 amino acids. Deletions cut 7 bases from V and 1 base from J, with 10 bases between. Germline assignment: CDR1 SQVTM and CDR2 ANQGSEA. The CDR3 nucleotides read TGCAGCGGGGGCCGCTGGAACACTGAAGCTTTCTTT. The encoded protein is CSGGRWNTEAFF. Full variable domain (missing parts from reference TRBV29-1 and TRBJ1-1): SAVISQKPSRDICQRGTSLTIQCQVDSQVTMMFWYRQQPGQSLTLIATANQGSEATYESGFVIDKFPISRPNLTFSTLTVSNMSPEDSSIYLCSGGRWNTEAFFGQGTRLTVV.

This chain joins TRBV7-9 and TRBJ2-2, with 11 bases matching TRBD2. CDR3 length: 14 amino acids. J was trimmed by 6 bases and V by 8 bases; bases with no gene match: 5. Per the germline V gene, CDR1 is SEHNR and CDR2 is FQNEAQ (reference sequence). The CDR3 protein is CASRASGGSGELFF. The CDR3 nucleotides are TGTGCCAGCCGCGCTAGCGGGGGGTCCGGGGAGCTGTTTTTT.

V gene TRBV3-1 combines with J gene TRBJ1-2, with unresolved D. There are 11 residues in the CDR3. V was shortened by 4 bases and J by 7 bases, with 7 bases between the two germline ends. CDR1 and CDR2 from the germline V gene are LGHDT and YNNKEL (reference sequence). The CDR3 is CASSRSFGYTF. The CDR3 bases are TGTGCCAGCAGCCGTTCTTTTGGCTACACCTTC.

The chain carries TRBV30 and TRBJ1-2, with D unclear. The germline CDR1 and CDR2 sequences are GTSNPN and SVGIG (reference sequence). The CDR3 runs 16 residues. V lost 3 bases and J 5 bases, leaving 22 bases between the germline ends. The CDR3 reads CAWSLGGGFSHYGYTF. The CDR3 DNA sequence: TGTGCCTGGAGCCTGGGAGGCGGGTTCTCTCATTATGGCTACACCTTC.